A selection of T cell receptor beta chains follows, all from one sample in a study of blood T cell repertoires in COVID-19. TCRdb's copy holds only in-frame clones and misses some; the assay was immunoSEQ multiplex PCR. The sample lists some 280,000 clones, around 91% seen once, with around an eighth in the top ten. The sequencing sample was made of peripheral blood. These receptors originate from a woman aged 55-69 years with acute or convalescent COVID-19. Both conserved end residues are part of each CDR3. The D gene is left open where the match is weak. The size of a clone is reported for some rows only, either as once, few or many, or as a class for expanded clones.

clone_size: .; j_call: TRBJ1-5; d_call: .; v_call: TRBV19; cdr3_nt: TGTGCCAGTAAGAAAACCTCGGGTTCATATCAGCCCCAGCATTTT; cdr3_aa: CASKKTSGSYQPQHF
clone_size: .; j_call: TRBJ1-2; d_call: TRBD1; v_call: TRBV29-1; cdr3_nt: TGCAGCGGATTGACAGGGCTTTATGGCTACACCTTC; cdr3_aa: CSGLTGLYGYTF
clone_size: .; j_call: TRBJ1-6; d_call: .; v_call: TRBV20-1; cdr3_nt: TGCAGCGTGGGGCACCTCCACTTT; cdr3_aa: CSVGHLHF
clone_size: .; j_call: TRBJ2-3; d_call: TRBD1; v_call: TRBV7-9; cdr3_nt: TGTGCCAGCAGCTGGACAGGGAACACCGGCACAGATACGCAGTATTTT; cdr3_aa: CASSWTGNTGTDTQYF
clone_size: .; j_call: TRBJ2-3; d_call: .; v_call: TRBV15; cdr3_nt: TGTGCCACCAGCAGAGCTTCAGGGGCGCAGTATTTT; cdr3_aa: CATSRASGAQYF
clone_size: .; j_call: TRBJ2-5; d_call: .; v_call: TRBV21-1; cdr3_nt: TGTGCCAGCAGCAAAAAAACCCTAGCGGGAGGACGTGTGGAGACCCAGTACTTC; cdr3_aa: CASSKKTLAGGRVETQYF
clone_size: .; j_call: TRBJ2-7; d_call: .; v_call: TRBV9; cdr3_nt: TGTGCCAGCAGCCCTCTACAGAGCAGCTACGAGCAGTACTTC; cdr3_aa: CASSPLQSSYEQYF
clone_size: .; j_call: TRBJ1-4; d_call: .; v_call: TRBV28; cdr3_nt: TGTGCCAGCAGTTTCCCGGGGACTAAGTATAATGAAAAACTGTTTTTT; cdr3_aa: CASSFPGTKYNEKLFF
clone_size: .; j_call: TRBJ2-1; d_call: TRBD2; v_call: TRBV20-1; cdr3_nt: TGCAGTGCTCGTGGGCCCCTGCGGGAGGTTTATTCCTACAATGAGCAGTTCTTC; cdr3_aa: CSARGPLREVYSYNEQFF
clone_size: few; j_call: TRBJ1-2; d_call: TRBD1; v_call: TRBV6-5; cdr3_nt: TGTGCCAGCAGACCGGGACAGGATGTAGATGGCTACACCTTC; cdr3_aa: CASRPGQDVDGYTF
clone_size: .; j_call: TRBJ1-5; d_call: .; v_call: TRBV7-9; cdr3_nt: TGTGCCAGCAGCTCGGCGGGGGGGGCTGGAAATCAGCCCCAGCATTTT; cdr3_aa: CASSSAGGAGNQPQHF
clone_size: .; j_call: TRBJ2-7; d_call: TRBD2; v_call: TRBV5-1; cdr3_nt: TGCGCCAGCAGCCTTACTAGCGGGCCTACCTACGAGCAGTACTTC; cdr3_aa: CASSLTSGPTYEQYF
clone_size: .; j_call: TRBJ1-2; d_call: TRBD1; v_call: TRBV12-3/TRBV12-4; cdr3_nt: TGTGCCAGCAGCCTGGACAGGGAGATCGGCTACACCTTC; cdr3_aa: CASSLDREIGYTF
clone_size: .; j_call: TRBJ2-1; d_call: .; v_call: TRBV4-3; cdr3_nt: TGCGCCAGCAGCCAAGCCCAGGTCCTAAGCTCCTACAATGAGCAGTTCTTC; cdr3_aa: CASSQAQVLSSYNEQFF
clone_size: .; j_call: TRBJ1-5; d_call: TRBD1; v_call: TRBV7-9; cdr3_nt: TGTGCCAGCAGCTGGGGACAGGGGCCTGATCAGCCCCAGCATTTT; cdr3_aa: CASSWGQGPDQPQHF
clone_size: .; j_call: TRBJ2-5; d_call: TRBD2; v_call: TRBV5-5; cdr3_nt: TGTGCCAGCAGCTCGGTAGCGGGGGCCAACTCTAAAGAGACCCAGTACTTC; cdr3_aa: CASSSVAGANSKETQYF
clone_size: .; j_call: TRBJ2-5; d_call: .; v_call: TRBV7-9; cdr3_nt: TGTGCCAGCAGCTTAGCTAGCCCTCAGACCCAGTACTTC; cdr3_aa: CASSLASPQTQYF
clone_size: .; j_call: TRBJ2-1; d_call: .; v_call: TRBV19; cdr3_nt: TGTGCCAGTAGTATAGAAGGCAGGTACAATGAGCAGTTCTTC; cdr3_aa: CASSIEGRYNEQFF
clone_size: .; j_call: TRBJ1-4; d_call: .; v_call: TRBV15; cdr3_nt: TGTGCCACCAGCACCGGGGGATTTCGGGAAAAACTGTTTTTT; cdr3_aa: CATSTGGFREKLFF
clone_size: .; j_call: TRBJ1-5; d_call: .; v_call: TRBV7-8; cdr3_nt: TGTGCCAGCAGCTTAACAGGGCGTCAGCCCCAGCATTTT; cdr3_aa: CASSLTGRQPQHF
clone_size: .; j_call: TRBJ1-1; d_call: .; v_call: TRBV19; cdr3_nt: TGTGCCAGTATGGGAGATCGAAAGAACACTGAAGCTTTCTTT; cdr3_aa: CASMGDRKNTEAFF
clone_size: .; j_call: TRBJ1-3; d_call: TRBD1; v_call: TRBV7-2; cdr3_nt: TGTGCCAGCAGCCTAGCAAGCTCAGGGGGTATCTCTGGAAACACCATATATTTT; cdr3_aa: CASSLASSGGISGNTIYF
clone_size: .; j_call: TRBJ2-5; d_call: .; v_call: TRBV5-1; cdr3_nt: TGCGCCAGCAGCTTGCGGGGGTCCCTCGAAGAGACCCAGTACTTC; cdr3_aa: CASSLRGSLEETQYF
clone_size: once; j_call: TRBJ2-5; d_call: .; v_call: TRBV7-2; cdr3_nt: TGTGCCAGCAGCTCTCGAGAGACCCAGTACTTC; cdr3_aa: CASSSRETQYF
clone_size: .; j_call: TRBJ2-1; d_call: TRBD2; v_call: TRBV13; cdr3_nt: TGTGCCAGCAGCTCGCCACCTAGAGGACTAGTCAATGAGCAGTTCTTC; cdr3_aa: CASSSPPRGLVNEQFF
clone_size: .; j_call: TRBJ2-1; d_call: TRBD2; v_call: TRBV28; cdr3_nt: TGTGCCAGCAGCCTTACTAGCGCCAGCTCCTACAATGAGCAGTTCTTC; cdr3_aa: CASSLTSASSYNEQFF
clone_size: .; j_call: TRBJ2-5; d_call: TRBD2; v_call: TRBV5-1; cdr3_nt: TGCGCCAGCAGGGCCGGGACTAGCGGTGAGACCCAGTACTTC; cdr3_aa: CASRAGTSGETQYF
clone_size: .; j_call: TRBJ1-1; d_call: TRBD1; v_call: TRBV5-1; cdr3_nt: TGCGCCAGCAGCTTGGGGACAGGGGGGAGCACTGAAGCTTTCTTT; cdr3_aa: CASSLGTGGSTEAFF
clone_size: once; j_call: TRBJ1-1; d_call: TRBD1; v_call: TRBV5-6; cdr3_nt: TGTGCCAGCAGAAGGGACAGGGGGCTTGTTGTTTCGACTGAAGCTTTCTTT; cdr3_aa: CASRRDRGLVVSTEAFF
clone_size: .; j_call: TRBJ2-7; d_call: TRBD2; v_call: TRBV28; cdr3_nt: TGTGCCAGCAGTTCGGTGGGACTAGCGGGTGGCTCCTACGAGCAGTACTTC; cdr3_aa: CASSSVGLAGGSYEQYF
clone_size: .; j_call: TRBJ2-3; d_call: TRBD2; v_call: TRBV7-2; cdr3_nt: TGTGCCAGCAGCTTAAGTGTAGCGGGTACGATAGATACGCAGTATTTT; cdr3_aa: CASSLSVAGTIDTQYF
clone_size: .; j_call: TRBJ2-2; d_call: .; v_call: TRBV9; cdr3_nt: TGTGCCAGCAGCGTAGCCGGGACAACCACCGGGGAGCTGTTTTTT; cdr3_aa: CASSVAGTTTGELFF
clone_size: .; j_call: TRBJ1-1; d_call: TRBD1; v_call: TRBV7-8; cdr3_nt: TGTGCCAGCAGCACGAAGGCAGGGGGCCTAATAACTGAAGCTTTCTTT; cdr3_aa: CASSTKAGGLITEAFF
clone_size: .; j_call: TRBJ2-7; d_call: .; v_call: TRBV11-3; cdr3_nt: TGTGCCAGCAGCTCAACCGGGACTCTTGGCGAGCAGTACTTC; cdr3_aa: CASSSTGTLGEQYF
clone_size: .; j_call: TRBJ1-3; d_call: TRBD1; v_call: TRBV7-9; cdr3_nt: TGTGCCAGCAGCTTAGAGGTATCAGGGGGAGAAGGAAACACCATATATTTT; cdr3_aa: CASSLEVSGGEGNTIYF
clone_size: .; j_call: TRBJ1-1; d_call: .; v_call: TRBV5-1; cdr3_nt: TGCGCCAGCAGCTTGGACGCAGTGAACACTGAAGCTTTCTTT; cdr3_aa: CASSLDAVNTEAFF
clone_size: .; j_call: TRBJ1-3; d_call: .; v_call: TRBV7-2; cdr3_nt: TGTGCCAGCAGCCCCGGGGTCTTCGACATGGATGGAAACACCATATATTTT; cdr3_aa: CASSPGVFDMDGNTIYF
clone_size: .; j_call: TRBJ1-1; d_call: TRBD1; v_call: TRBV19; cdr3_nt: TGTGCCAGTAGTATTCCCCCGGACAGGGTGAGTTACACTGAAGCTTTCTTT; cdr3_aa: CASSIPPDRVSYTEAFF
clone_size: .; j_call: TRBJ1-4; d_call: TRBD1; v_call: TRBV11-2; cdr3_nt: TGTGCCAGCAGCTTCCGGGACAGGGGGCGCGAAAAACTGTTTTTT; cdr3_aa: CASSFRDRGREKLFF
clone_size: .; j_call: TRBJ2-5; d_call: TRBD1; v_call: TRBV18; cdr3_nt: TGTGCCAGCTCACCCCCGACAGGGGGCTTGGGGGAGACCCAGTACTTC; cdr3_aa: CASSPPTGGLGETQYF
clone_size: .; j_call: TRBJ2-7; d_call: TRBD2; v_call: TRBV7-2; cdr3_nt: TGTGCCAGCAGGGGGACTAGCGGGGGATCCTACGAGCAGTACTTC; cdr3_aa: CASRGTSGGSYEQYF
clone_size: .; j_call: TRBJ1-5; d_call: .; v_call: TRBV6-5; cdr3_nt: TGTGCCAGCAGCCTTCCTAATCAGCCCCAGCATTTT; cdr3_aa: CASSLPNQPQHF
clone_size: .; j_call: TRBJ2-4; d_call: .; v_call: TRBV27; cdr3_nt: TGTGCCAGCAGGCGAGCGGGAGCCAAAAACATTCAGTACTTC; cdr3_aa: CASRRAGAKNIQYF
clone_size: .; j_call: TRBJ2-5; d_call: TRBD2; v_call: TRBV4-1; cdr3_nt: TGCGCCAGCAGCCGGGAATGGGTAGCGGGAGTCCGGGAGACCCAGTACTTC; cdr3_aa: CASSREWVAGVRETQYF
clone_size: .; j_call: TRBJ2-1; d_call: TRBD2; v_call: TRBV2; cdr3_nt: TGTGCCAGCACCCTCGGGGGGGACTCCTACAATGAGCAGTTCTTC; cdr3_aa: CASTLGGDSYNEQFF